This TCR beta chain was recorded in a study of T cell clonality in common variable immunodeficiency. Findings and limits, study-wide: Compared with healthy controls, CVID subjects showed increased TCRbeta clonality, mostly in about a third.

Generated by immunoSEQ multiplex PCR, the TCRdb table keeps only in-frame clones and is missing some. The repertoire shows some 80,000 clones, none seen only once; the top ten take approximately 0.8%. This clone was seen at least ten times. Antigen unknown. The read ends 3 residues shy of where the CDR3 ends; the end is completed using the germline J gene. Other nucleotide sequences in the sample specify the same CDR3. The CDR3 is made up of 16 amino acids. Germline loops: CDR1 LNHDA, CDR2 SQIVND (reference sequence). J gave up 3 bases and V 3 bases, and 5 bases lay outside the gene matches. The chain carries TRBV19 and TRBJ2-1, with 10 bases that match TRBD2. The material sequenced was peripheral blood mononuclear cells. The clonotype comes from a person aged 18 to 70 in good health. This chain's CDR3 is CASSIRLAGSYNEQFF. The sequenced CDR3 bases are TGTGCCAGTAGTATCCGACTAGCGGGCAGCTACAATGAG.